The following is a T cell receptor beta chain sequence with its context. This specimen belongs to a study of control samples from healthy donors and cancer patients. The data were produced by immunoSEQ multiplex PCR, yet TCRdb's version contains in-frame clones alone and is incomplete. This sample has some 21,000 clones, with 85% found just once. The J segment lost 7 bases and the V segment lost 6 bases, leaving 13 bases of the junction unmatched. Germline lookup yields CDR1 SGHRS and CDR2 YFSETQ. The length of the CDR3 is 15 residues. Source material: PBMCs. This TCR was sampled from a man between 60 and 75 years old with head and neck cancer. This chain links TRBV5-1 with TRBJ2-1, with 7 bases fitting TRBD2. Here the CDR3 DNA reads TGCGCCAGCACCCGGAAGGGAGGGAGGGATAATGAGCAGTTCTTC. It specifies CASTRKGGRDNEQFF.